Detailed here is one TCR beta chain. Its antigen is undetermined. Among the approximately 130 subjects of the validation cohort, separate from the roughly 730-subject first cohort, were the donors. Between the trimmed V and J ends, which lost 4 bases and 8 bases, there was a span of 15 bases. This CDR3 has 14 amino acids. Germline V gene data show CDR1 as KGHSH and CDR2 as LQKENI. Data came from immunoSEQ multiplex PCR; TCRdb stores just in-frame clones and leaves some out. The data show roughly 60,000 clones, roughly 94% seen once. The sample is drawn from a study of cytomegalovirus exposure and HLA in healthy donors. Across the whole study: The use of the same platform for the approximately 130 validation repertoires and the approximately 730 first-cohort repertoires was reported by a later analysis.

Findings and limits, study-wide: The classifier reportedly diagnosed cytomegalovirus status with high specificity and sensitivity. The tendency of first-cohort TCR clusters to co-occur in the 120 or so validation repertoires was identified by a subsequent analysis.

The clonotype was recovered from a woman under 30 in good health and CMV-seropositive. Sample: PBMCs. The chain has TRBV18 and TRBJ2-1; no definite D call. The DNA for the CDR3 is TGTGCCAGCTCACTCCTCACTCTGGGCGATGAGCAGTTCTTC. Residues: CASSLLTLGDEQFF. The whole variable domain, remainder taken from reference TRBV18 and TRBJ2-1, is NAGVMQNPRHLVRRRGQEARLRCSPMKGHSHVYWYRQLPEEGLKFMVYLQKENIIDESGMPKERFSAEFPKEGPSILRIQQVVRGDSAAYFCASSLLTLGDEQFFGPGTRLTVL.